This T cell receptor (beta chain) was observed in a study of T cell repertoires in cytomegalovirus infection. Study summary: A matching HLA type, together with CMV infection, was signaled by public TCR beta signatures.

This clonotype was found a few times. Antigen: not known. Study findings and constraints: CMV-specific TCR beta clonotypes restricted by HLA-C were the ones dominating the ex vivo response.

Trimming removed 6 bases at V and 5 bases at J, with 9 bases between. The CDR3 runs to 11 residues. Germline V gene data show CDR1 as SQVTM and CDR2 as ANQGSEA. TCRdb redid the calling of the reads with MiXCR, one entry per CDR3 protein. The sample records 450,000 to 550,000 distinct CDR3 sequences, about 15% being singletons. The sequenced material came from CD8+ T cells from PBMCs. This sequence joins TRBV29-1 and TRBJ2-3, with D possibly matching TRBD2 (5 bases). This receptor was taken from a human donor in good health (CMV status not recorded). Some clones in this sample may be carry-over from other donors' samples. The CDR3 region is CSVEGLDTQYF. In nucleotides, the CDR3 is TGCAGCGTCGAGGGTTTAGATACGCAGTATTTT.